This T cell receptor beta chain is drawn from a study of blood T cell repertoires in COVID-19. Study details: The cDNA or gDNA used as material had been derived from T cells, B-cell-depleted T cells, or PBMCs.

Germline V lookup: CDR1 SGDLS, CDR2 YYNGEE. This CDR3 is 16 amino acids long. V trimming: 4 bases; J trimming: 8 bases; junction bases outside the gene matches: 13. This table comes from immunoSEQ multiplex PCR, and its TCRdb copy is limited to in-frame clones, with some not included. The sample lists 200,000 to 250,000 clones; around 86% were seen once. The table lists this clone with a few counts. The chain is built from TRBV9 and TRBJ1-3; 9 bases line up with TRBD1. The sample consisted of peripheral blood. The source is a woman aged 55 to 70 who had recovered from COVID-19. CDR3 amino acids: CASSPFPGQGVDTIYF. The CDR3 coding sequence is TGTGCCAGCAGCCCTTTTCCGGGACAGGGTGTGGACACCATATATTTT.